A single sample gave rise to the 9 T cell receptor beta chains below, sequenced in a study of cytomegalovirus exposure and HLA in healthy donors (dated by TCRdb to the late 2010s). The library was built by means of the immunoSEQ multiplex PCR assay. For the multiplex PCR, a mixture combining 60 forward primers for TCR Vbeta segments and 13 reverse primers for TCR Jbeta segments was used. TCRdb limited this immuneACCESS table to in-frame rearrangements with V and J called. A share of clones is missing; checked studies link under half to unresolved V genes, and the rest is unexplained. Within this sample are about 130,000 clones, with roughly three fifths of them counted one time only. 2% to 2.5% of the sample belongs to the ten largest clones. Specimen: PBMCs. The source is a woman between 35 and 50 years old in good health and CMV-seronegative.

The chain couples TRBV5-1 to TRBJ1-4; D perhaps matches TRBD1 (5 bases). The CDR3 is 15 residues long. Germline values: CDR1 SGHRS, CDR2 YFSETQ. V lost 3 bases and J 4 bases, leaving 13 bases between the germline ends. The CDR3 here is CASSSSSGGNEKLFF. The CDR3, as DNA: TGCGCCAGCAGCTCCTCTAGCGGGGGTAATGAAAAACTGTTTTTT. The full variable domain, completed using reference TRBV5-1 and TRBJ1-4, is KAGVTQTPRYLIKTRGQQVTLSCSPISGHRSVSWYQQTPGQGLQFLFEYFSETQRNKGNFPGRFSGRQFSNSRSEMNVSTLELGDSALYLCASSSSSGGNEKLFFGSGTQLSVL.

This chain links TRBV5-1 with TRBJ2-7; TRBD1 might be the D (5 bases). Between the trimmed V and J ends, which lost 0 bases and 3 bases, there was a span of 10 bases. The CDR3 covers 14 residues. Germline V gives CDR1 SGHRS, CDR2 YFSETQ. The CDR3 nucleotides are TGCGCCAGCAGCTTGGGACAGAACAACTACGAGCAGTACTTC. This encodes CASSLGQNNYEQYF.

CDR3 DNA: TGTGCCAGCAGCGCTGCCGGGACATTCTACGAGCAGTACTTC. Its translation: CASSAAGTFYEQYF. V usage is TRBV5-6 and J usage is TRBJ2-7; possibly TRBD1 for D (6 bases). The V end was cut by 4 bases, the J end by 3 bases, with 14 bases between. The CDR3 has 14 amino acids. Germline CDR1 reads SGHDT; CDR2 reads YYEEEE. Drawing the rest from reference TRBV5-6 and TRBJ2-7, the complete variable domain is DAGVTQSPTHLIKTRGQQVTLRCSPKSGHDTVSWYQQALGQGPQFIFQYYEEEERQRGNFPDRFSGHQFPNYSSELNVNALLLGDSALYLCASSAAGTFYEQYFGPGTRLTVT.

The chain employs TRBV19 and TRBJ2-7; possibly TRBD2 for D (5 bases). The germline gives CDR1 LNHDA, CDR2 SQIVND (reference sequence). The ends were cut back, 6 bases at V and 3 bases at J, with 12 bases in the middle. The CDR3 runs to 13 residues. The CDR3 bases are TGTGCCAGTAGCCCGGGGTGGTTCTACGAGCAGTACTTC. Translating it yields CASSPGWFYEQYF.

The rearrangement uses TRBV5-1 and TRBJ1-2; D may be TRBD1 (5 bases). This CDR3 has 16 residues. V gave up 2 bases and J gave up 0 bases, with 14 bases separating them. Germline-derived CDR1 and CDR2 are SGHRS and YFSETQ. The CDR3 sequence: CASSFRDGSANYGYTF. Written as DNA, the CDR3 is TGCGCCAGCAGCTTCCGGGACGGGAGTGCTAACTATGGCTACACCTTC.

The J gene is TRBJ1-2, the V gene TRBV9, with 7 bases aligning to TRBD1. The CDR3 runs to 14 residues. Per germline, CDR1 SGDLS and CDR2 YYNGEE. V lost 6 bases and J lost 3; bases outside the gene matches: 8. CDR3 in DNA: TGTGCCAGCACCCCTTTCGACAGGGACTATGGCTACACCTTC. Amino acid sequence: CASTPFDRDYGYTF. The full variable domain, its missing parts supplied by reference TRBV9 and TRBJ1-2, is DSGVTQTPKHLITATGQRVTLRCSPRSGDLSVYWYQQSLDQGLQFLIQYYNGEERAKGNILERFSAQQFPDLHSELNLSSLELGDSALYFCASTPFDRDYGYTFGSGTRLTVV.

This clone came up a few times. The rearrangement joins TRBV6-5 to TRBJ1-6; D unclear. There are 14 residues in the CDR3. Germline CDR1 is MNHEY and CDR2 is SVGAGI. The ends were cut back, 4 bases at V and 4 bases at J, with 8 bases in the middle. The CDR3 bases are TGTGCCAGCAGTTGGGCGCTTTATAATTCACCCCTCCACTTT. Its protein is CASSWALYNSPLHF.

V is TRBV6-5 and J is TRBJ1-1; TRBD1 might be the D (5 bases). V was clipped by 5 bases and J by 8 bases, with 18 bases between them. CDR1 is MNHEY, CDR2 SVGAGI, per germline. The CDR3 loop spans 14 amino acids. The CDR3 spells CASSTDRLATEAFF. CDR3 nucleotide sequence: TGTGCCAGCAGTACTGACAGACTTGCTACGGAAGCTTTCTTT.

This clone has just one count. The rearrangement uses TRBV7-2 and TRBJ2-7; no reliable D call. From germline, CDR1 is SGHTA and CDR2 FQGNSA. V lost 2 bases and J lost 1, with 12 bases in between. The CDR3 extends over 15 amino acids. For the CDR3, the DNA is TGTGCCAGCAGCTTAACACCTGGGCCTTCCTACGAGCAGTACTTC. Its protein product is CASSLTPGPSYEQYF.